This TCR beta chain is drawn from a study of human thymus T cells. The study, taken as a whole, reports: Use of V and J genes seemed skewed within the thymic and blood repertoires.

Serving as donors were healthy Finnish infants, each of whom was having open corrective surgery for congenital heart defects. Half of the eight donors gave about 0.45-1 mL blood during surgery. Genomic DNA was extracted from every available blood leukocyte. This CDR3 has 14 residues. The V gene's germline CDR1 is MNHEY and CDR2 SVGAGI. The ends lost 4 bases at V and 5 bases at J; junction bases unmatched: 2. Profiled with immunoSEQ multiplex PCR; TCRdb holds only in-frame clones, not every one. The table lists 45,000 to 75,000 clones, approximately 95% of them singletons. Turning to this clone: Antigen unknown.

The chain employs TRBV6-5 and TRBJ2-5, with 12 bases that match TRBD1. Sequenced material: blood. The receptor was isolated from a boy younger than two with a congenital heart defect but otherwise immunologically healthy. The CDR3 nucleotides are TGTGCCAGCAGTTCGGGACAGGGGGCGGAGACCCAGTACTTC. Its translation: CASSSGQGAETQYF.